This TCR beta chain emerged from a study of shared clonotypes between healthy human individuals. Assay: immunoSEQ multiplex PCR; the TCRdb copy retains only in-frame clones and omits some. The sample records more than 2,000,000 clones, roughly 93% being singletons. Germline values: CDR1 MDHEN, CDR2 SYDVKM. V shed 8 bases and J shed 3 bases, with 13 bases lying between them. The CDR3 length is 14 residues. This sequence was found in a man aged 18 to 35 in good health. Some clones in this sample may be carry-over from other donors' samples. The rearrangement joins TRBV28 to TRBJ2-2, with D possibly matching TRBD1 (5 bases). Sequenced material: naive CD4+ T cells from PBMCs. Documented subset: CD45RA+ positively selected. The DNA of the CDR3 is TGTGCCAGCTTGGTCAGGGCCGACACCGGGGAGCTGTTTTTT. Translating gives CASLVRADTGELFF.